These 32 T cell receptor beta chains were all obtained from the same sample, sequenced in a study of regulatory T cells in long-lasting Graves disease. Specified time point: newly diagnosed GD, antithyroid drugs for less than 3 months. Generation of the TCR library employed RNA extracted from PBMCs. HTBI primers from iRepertoire and Arm-PCR of CDR3 regions yielded the TCR beta libraries. TCRdb re-called the multiplex PCR reads with MiXCR, one entry per CDR3 protein. The data show a few hundred thousand distinct CDR3 sequences, roughly 14% seen once. The same data also contributed to another study, on T cells in Graves' hyperthyroidism and ophthalmopathy.

The source was peripheral blood mononuclear cells (PBMCs), collected at new diagnosis, from a patient treated with antithyroid drugs. Source of these receptors: a man aged 25 to 45 with Graves disease.

This clonotype was observed at least ten times. This rearrangement joins TRBV6-1 to TRBJ2-5, with 12 bases that match TRBD2. The CDR3 is 14 amino acids. Per germline, CDR1 MNHNS and CDR2 SASEGT. Losses at the gene ends were 5 bases for V and 7 bases for J; bases not matched to a gene: 5. The CDR3 region is CASSPGTSGWTQYF. In nucleotides, the CDR3 is TGTGCCAGCAGTCCCGGGACTAGCGGGTGGACCCAGTACTTC.

The chain has TRBV20-1 and TRBJ2-7, with D perhaps TRBD1 (5 bases). Germline lookup yields CDR1 DFQATT and CDR2 SNEGSKA (reference sequence). V lost 4 bases to trimming and J lost 3 bases, with 19 bases between them. The CDR3 extends over 15 amino acids. CDR3 in amino acids: CSAIIRGSINYEQYF. The CDR3 DNA is TGCAGTGCTATCATTAGGGGTTCGATTAACTACGAGCAGTACTTC.

This clonotype was seen many times. J is TRBJ2-3 and V is TRBV11-2; 9 positions agree with TRBD1. The CDR3 runs 16 residues. Trimming removed 4 bases from V and 8 bases from J; junction bases left unmatched: 13. Germline V gene lookup returns CDR1 SGHAT and CDR2 FQNNGV. The CDR3 bases are TGTGCCAGCAGCTCCCCGGGACAGGGAATATCGGGTACGCAGTATTTT. Its translation is CASSSPGQGISGTQYF.

This clonotype was counted at least ten times. The V gene is TRBV12-3 or TRBV12-4, the J gene TRBJ1-2; 11 bases match TRBD1. Losses at the gene ends were 7 bases for V and 6 bases for J; bases not matched to a gene: 10. The CDR3 runs to 15 residues. For the CDR3, the DNA is TGTGCCAGCATCCAGTCCGGGACAGGGGGGAATGGCTACACCTTC. It encodes CASIQSGTGGNGYTF.

This clonotype occurred a few times. The chain employs TRBV5-1 and TRBJ2-7; 12 bases fit TRBD2. V trimming: 1 base; J trimming: 5 bases; junction bases outside the gene matches: 10. Germline V gene sequence: CDR1 SGHRS, CDR2 YFSETQ. The CDR3 runs 17 residues. The chain's CDR3 is CASSLKLAGGPSNEQYF. Written as DNA, the CDR3 is TGCGCCAGCAGCTTGAAACTAGCGGGAGGACCCTCTAACGAGCAGTACTTC.

This clonotype has more than one count but fewer than ten. The chain couples TRBV27 to TRBJ2-1; 7 nucleotides line up with TRBD1. Germline loops: CDR1 MNHEY, CDR2 SMNVEV (reference sequence). V lost 3 bases to trimming and J lost 9 bases; unmatched junction nucleotides: 5. CDR3 length: 13 residues. As DNA, the CDR3 is TGTGCCAGCAGTTTGGGTTCAGGGGGTGAGCAGTTCTTC. Its translation is CASSLGSGGEQFF.

This clonotype came up a few times. The chain has TRBV6-4 and TRBJ2-2; perhaps TRBD1 as D (5 bases). The germline V gene encodes CDR1 MRHNA and CDR2 SNTAGT. V dropped 5 bases and J dropped 4 bases, with 8 bases sitting between them. CDR3 size: 13 residues. The CDR3 sequence is CASSLDITGELFF. The CDR3 region has the DNA TGTGCCAGCAGTCTGGACATCACCGGGGAGCTGTTTTTT.

There are many counts of this clonotype. The chain is built from TRBV20-1 and TRBJ2-2; 9 nucleotides line up with TRBD1. The V segment lost 1 base and the J segment 7 bases; nucleotides outside the gene matches: 7. The CDR3 consists of 15 residues. Germline V gives CDR1 DFQATT, CDR2 SNEGSKA (reference sequence). The CDR3 reads CSARAGTGTVGELFF. In DNA form, the CDR3 reads TGCAGTGCTAGAGCGGGGACAGGGACGGTCGGGGAGCTGTTTTTT.

This clonotype was recorded at least ten times. V usage is TRBV2 and J usage is TRBJ2-1, with D possibly TRBD1 on 5 matching bases. The CDR3 has 13 amino acids. Germline V CDR1 and CDR2: SNHLY, FYNNEI. Trimming left V 0 bases short and J 9 bases short, with 9 bases between. Here the CDR3 reads CASSEAVQGEQFF. The CDR3 DNA reads as TGTGCCAGCAGTGAAGCCGTTCAGGGTGAGCAGTTCTTC.

This clonotype occurred many times. This sequence joins TRBV5-1 and TRBJ2-3, with 10 bases identical to TRBD2. The junction had 4 bases not matched to a gene; V was cut back by 4 bases and J by 2 bases. CDR1 and CDR2 from the germline V gene are SGHRS and YFSETQ. The CDR3 is 15 amino acids. The CDR3 DNA reads as TGCGCCAGCAGCGATCTAGCGGGGGTCACAGATACGCAGTATTTT. This gives the protein CASSDLAGVTDTQYF. Full variable domain (rest looked up from reference TRBV5-1 and TRBJ2-3): KAGVTQTPRYLIKTRGQQVTLSCSPISGHRSVSWYQQTPGQGLQFLFEYFSETQRNKGNFPGRFSGRQFSNSRSEMNVSTLELGDSALYLCASSDLAGVTDTQYFGPGTRLTVL.

This clonotype occurred a few times. The chain recombines TRBV12-3 or TRBV12-4 with TRBJ2-5; D assignment may be TRBD1 or TRBD2 (5 bases each). The V and J ends lost 7 bases and 2 bases respectively, with 14 bases between them. This CDR3 has 14 amino acids. CDR3: CASTPPWGQETQYF. Written as DNA, the CDR3 is TGTGCCAGCACCCCCCCATGGGGGCAAGAGACCCAGTACTTC.

This clonotype was detected many times. This chain joins TRBV5-1 and TRBJ2-1; D is undetermined. Germline loops: CDR1 SGHRS, CDR2 YFSETQ. This CDR3 comprises 13 residues. Trimming cost V 4 bases and J 4 bases, with 9 bases left between them. The CDR3 DNA reads as TGCGCCAGCAGCCTTGGTTCTTACAATGAGCAGTTCTTC. Protein product: CASSLGSYNEQFF.

This clonotype occurred many times. This chain links TRBV12-5 with TRBJ1-1, with a tentative D call TRBD1 (6 bases). The CDR3 is made up of 20 amino acids. Trimming left V 1 base short and J 8 bases short, with 32 bases between. CDR1 and CDR2 (germline): LGHNT, FRNRAP. The CDR3 nucleotides read TGTGCTAGTGGTTTGGACCATTCCAGGGGTCGGGTCCTTGGAATAAAAGAAGCTTTCTTT. The encoded protein is CASGLDHSRGRVLGIKEAFF.

This clonotype was seen ten or more times. The chain uses TRBV5-1 and TRBJ1-1; TRBD1 might be the D (6 bases). Germline V gene lookup returns CDR1 SGHRS and CDR2 YFSETQ. The CDR3 is 16 amino acids. Trimming left V 4 bases short and J 0 bases short, with 16 bases between. The CDR3: CASSTRDNFMNTEAFF. Written as DNA, the CDR3 is TGCGCCAGCAGCACCCGGGACAACTTCATGAACACTGAAGCTTTCTTT.

This clonotype was detected many times. The chain has TRBV7-9 and TRBJ1-1, with no clear D. Germline lookup yields CDR1 SEHNR and CDR2 FQNEAQ (reference sequence). The CDR3 loop spans 13 amino acids. Trimming removed 5 bases at V and 0 bases at J, with 7 bases between. The CDR3 sequence: CASSAELNTEAFF. The DNA for the CDR3 is TGTGCCAGCAGCGCCGAACTGAACACTGAAGCTTTCTTT.

This clonotype was seen more than once but under ten times. The CDR3 nucleotides read TGTGCCAGCAGCTTAATTTTGGACTACGAGCAGTACTTC. Translating it yields CASSLILDYEQYF. The chain has TRBV7-9 and TRBJ2-7; no clear D. This CDR3 has 13 residues. Trimming removed 2 bases from V and 3 bases from J, with 8 bases in between. Germline V lookup: CDR1 SEHNR, CDR2 FQNEAQ (reference sequence). The entire variable domain, with the rest obtained from reference TRBV7-9 and TRBJ2-7, is as follows: DTGVSQNPRHKITKRGQNVTFRCDPISEHNRLYWYRQTLGQGPEFLTYFQNEAQLEKSRLLSDRFSAERPKGSFSTLEIQRTEQGDSAMYLCASSLILDYEQYFGPGTRLTVT.

This clonotype was counted between two and nine times. The V gene is TRBV4-2, the J gene TRBJ2-7; D is perhaps TRBD1 (6 bases). Trimming took off 6 bases at V and 2 bases at J, with 11 bases between the two ends. The CDR3 runs to 13 residues. Germline CDR1 reads LGHNA; CDR2 reads YNFKEQ. In DNA, the CDR3 is TGTGCCAGCAGAGCGACAGGAACCTACGAGCAGTACTTC. Amino acid sequence: CASRATGTYEQYF.

This clonotype was found many times. The rearrangement links TRBV25-1 to TRBJ1-1, with D perhaps TRBD1 (5 bases). The V and J ends lost 1 base and 1 base respectively, with 10 bases between them. This CDR3 comprises 15 residues. The germline CDR1 and CDR2 sequences are MGHDK and SYGVNS. CDR3 sequence: CASSESGAPNTEAFF. The DNA of the CDR3 is TGTGCCAGCAGTGAATCTGGGGCCCCGAACACTGAAGCTTTCTTT.

This clonotype was detected ten times or more. The genes are TRBV7-8 and TRBJ1-2; D is uncertain. This CDR3 region has 12 residues. Germline CDR1 SGHVS, CDR2 FQNEAQ. V was trimmed by 2 bases and J by 8 bases, leaving 9 bases between them. CDR3 bases: TGTGCCAGCAGCTTAACCCATATGGGCTACACCTTC. Residues: CASSLTHMGYTF.

This clonotype was detected many times. The chain couples TRBV27 to TRBJ2-4; no clear D gene. This CDR3 has 16 residues. V lost 0 bases to trimming and J lost 0 bases, with 9 bases between them. The V gene's germline CDR1 is MNHEY and CDR2 SMNVEV (reference sequence). CDR3 protein: CASSLSFGPAKNIQYF. The CDR3 coding sequence is TGTGCCAGCAGTTTATCCTTTGGACCAGCCAAAAACATTCAGTACTTC.

This clonotype was seen ten or more times. This sequence joins TRBV19 and TRBJ1-2; D remains ambiguous. CDR3 size: 15 residues. With 8 bases removed from V and 2 bases from J, the gap between germline ends came to 18 bases. CDR1 and CDR2 (germline): LNHDA, SQIVND (reference sequence). This CDR3 is CASANAHGSNYGYTF. The CDR3 DNA sequence: TGTGCCAGTGCTAACGCCCATGGATCAAACTATGGCTACACCTTC.

The table lists this clonotype with a few counts. The chain carries TRBV20-1 and TRBJ2-1; the match to TRBD1 covers 7 bases. This CDR3 comprises 13 residues. The germline V gene has CDR1 DFQATT and CDR2 SNEGSKA (reference sequence). After removal of 2 bases from V and 4 bases from J, the junction contained 2 bases not matched to a gene. The CDR3 loop reads CSARSQGYNEQFF. As DNA, the CDR3 is TGCAGTGCTAGATCACAGGGGTACAATGAGCAGTTCTTC.

Only a few counts were recorded for this clonotype. V is TRBV18 and J is TRBJ2-1; the D gene is possibly TRBD2 (7 bases). Germline loops: CDR1 KGHSH, CDR2 LQKENI. This CDR3 is built from 17 residues. The germline V and J ends were trimmed by 0 bases and 5 bases, with 17 bases remaining between them. The CDR3 DNA follows: TGTGCCAGCTCACCACCTGAGAGGGGGGGGATTCACAATGAGCAGTTCTTC. This translates into CASSPPERGGIHNEQFF.

This clonotype was picked up a small number of times. The chain has TRBV15 and TRBJ2-1; no clear D gene. The CDR3 length is 14 residues. Trimming pared 0 bases from V and 5 bases from J, leaving 8 bases between. Germline V CDR1 and CDR2: LNHNV, YYDKDF (reference sequence). The CDR3 bases are TGTGCCACCAGCAGAGATAGATCGGACAATGAGCAGTTCTTC. The encoded protein is CATSRDRSDNEQFF.

The chain joins TRBV5-6 to TRBJ1-1; D uncertain. V lost 4 bases to trimming and J lost 7 bases, with 14 bases between them. CDR1 is SGHDT and CDR2 is YYEEEE in the germline V gene. There are 13 residues in the CDR3. This CDR3 is CASSQSMTGEAFF. CDR3 in DNA: TGTGCCAGCAGCCAATCCATGACGGGTGAAGCTTTCTTT. The full variable domain, in which reference TRBV5-6 and TRBJ1-1 provide the parts outside the CDR3, is DAGVTQSPTHLIKTRGQQVTLRCSPKSGHDTVSWYQQALGQGPQFIFQYYEEEERQRGNFPDRFSGHQFPNYSSELNVNALLLGDSALYLCASSQSMTGEAFFGQGTRLTVV.

On this clonotype itself: A far more abundant clone sits one base away, making this likely a read error. CDR3 nucleotides: TGTGCCAGCAGGGCCCTTAGCTCAGTCGGCGAGCAGTGCTTC. It encodes CASRALSSVGEQCF. The V gene is TRBV11-3, the J gene TRBJ2-7, with unresolved D. Germline assignment: CDR1 SGHNT and CDR2 YENEEA. CDR3 size: 14 residues.

This clonotype has more than one count but fewer than ten. The chain uses TRBV29-1 and TRBJ2-7, with D hard to call. This CDR3 has 13 residues. Germline V gives CDR1 SQVTM, CDR2 ANQGSEA. Trimming took off 7 bases at V and 0 bases at J, with 13 bases between the two ends. This CDR3 reads CSASDGSSYEQYF. CDR3 DNA sequence: TGCAGCGCCTCGGACGGTAGCTCCTACGAGCAGTACTTC.

The rearrangement joins TRBV5-1 to TRBJ1-3; D might be TRBD1 (6 bases). The CDR3 consists of 14 residues. Germline V gives CDR1 SGHRS, CDR2 YFSETQ. V lost 5 bases, J lost 4 bases, and 13 bases lay in between. The CDR3 DNA sequence: TGCGCCAGCAGTCATCCAGGGGCCGGAAACACCATATATTTT. Its protein is CASSHPGAGNTIYF.

This clonotype was recorded at least ten times. The chain uses TRBV20-1 and TRBJ1-1; D unclear. Germline V gene data show CDR1 as DFQATT and CDR2 as SNEGSKA (reference sequence). Trimming removed 6 bases at V and 1 base at J, with 12 bases between. The CDR3 contains 13 residues. The CDR3, as DNA: TGCAGTGCCCCCGGGCAATCGAACACTGAAGCTTTCTTT. Translation: CSAPGQSNTEAFF.

This clonotype was seen more than once but under ten times. This chain joins TRBV25-1 and TRBJ1-1; D uncertain. V shed 4 bases and J shed 0 bases, with 12 bases lying between them. CDR1 and CDR2 from the germline V gene are MGHDK and SYGVNS. The CDR3 sequence is 15 residues long. For the CDR3, the DNA is TGTGCCAGCAGTGGGATAGGGAGTATGAACACTGAAGCTTTCTTT. Translated, it gives CASSGIGSMNTEAFF.

Many counts were recorded for this clonotype. This chain uses TRBV5-1 with TRBJ2-7; no clear D gene. This CDR3 comprises 13 residues. The germline V gene has CDR1 SGHRS and CDR2 YFSETQ. Trimming removed 4 bases at V and 3 bases at J, with 11 bases between. CDR3 sequence: CASSLTSFYEQYF. The CDR3 nucleotides are TGCGCCAGCAGCCTCACGTCGTTCTACGAGCAGTACTTC.

This clonotype came up a few times. The chain recombines TRBV30 with TRBJ2-7; 8 bases are shared with TRBD2. The CDR3 totals 15 residues. J lost 4 bases, V lost 0 bases, and 8 bases had no gene match. Germline-derived CDR1 and CDR2 are GTSNPN and SVGIG (reference sequence). The CDR3 protein is CAWSVRLAGRYEQYF. Written as DNA, the CDR3 is TGTGCCTGGAGTGTACGATTAGCGGGACGGTACGAGCAGTACTTC.